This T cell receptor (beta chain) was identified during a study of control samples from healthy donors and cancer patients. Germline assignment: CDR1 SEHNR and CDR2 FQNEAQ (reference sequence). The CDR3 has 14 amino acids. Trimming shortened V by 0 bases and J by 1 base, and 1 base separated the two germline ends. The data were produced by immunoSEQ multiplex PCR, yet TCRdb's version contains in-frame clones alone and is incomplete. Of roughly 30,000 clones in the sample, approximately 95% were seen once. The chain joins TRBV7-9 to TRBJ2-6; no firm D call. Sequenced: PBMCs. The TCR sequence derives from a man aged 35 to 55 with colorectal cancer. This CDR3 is CASSLASGANVLTF. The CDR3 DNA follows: TGTGCCAGCAGCTTAGCATCTGGGGCCAACGTCCTGACTTTC.